This TCR beta chain comes out of a study of response to subunit inactivated influenza vaccine. TCRdb analysed the RT-PCR reads with MiXCR anew, one entry per CDR3 protein. The top ten hold approximately 11% of the sample, which has more than 550,000 distinct CDR3 sequences, roughly 12% seen once. The germline V gene encodes CDR1 MNHEY and CDR2 SMNVEV (reference sequence). The V end was cut by 6 bases, the J end by 2 bases, with 13 bases between. The CDR3 has 14 amino acids. This clonotype was counted a few times. This sample also belongs to another study, concerning T cells expressing NK-cell markers. In that study: The authors made TCR beta cDNA libraries by 5'RACE template switching. This switching added a universal primer site and UMIs. Underlying the TCR beta repertoires were sorted CD3+CD56+NKG2C+, CD3+CD56+NKG2C- and CD3+CD56-NKG2C+ T cells. Dominant NKG2C+ clonotypes were found to form about 1.0-7.0% of CD8+ T cells in six donors.

The sequences come from PBMCs from blood, collected on the day of vaccination. This chain joins TRBV27 and TRBJ1-1; weak D call: TRBD1 (6 bases). The receptor was derived from a man between 45 and 60 years old who received an inactivated influenza vaccine. The chain's CDR3 is CASSLDRFNTEAFF. The DNA of the CDR3 is TGTGCCAGCAGCCTCGACAGGTTCAACACTGAAGCTTTCTTT.